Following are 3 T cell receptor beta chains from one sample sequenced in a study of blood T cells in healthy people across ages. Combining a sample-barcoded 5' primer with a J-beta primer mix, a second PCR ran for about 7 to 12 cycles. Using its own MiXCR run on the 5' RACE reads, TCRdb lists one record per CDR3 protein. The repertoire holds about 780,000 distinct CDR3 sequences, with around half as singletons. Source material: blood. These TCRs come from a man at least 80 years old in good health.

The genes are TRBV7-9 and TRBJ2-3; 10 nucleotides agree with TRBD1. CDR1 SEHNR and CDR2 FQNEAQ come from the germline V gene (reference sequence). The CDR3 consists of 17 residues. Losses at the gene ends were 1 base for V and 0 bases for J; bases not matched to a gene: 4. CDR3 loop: CASSLGRDRGSTDTQYF. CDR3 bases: TGTGCCAGCAGCTTAGGCCGGGACAGGGGAAGCACAGATACGCAGTATTTT. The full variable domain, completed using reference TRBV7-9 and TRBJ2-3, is DTGVSQNPRHKITKRGQNVTFRCDPISEHNRLYWYRQTLGQGPEFLTYFQNEAQLEKSRLLSDRFSAERPKGSFSTLEIQRTEQGDSAMYLCASSLGRDRGSTDTQYFGPGTRLTVL.

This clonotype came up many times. The CDR3 sequence: CAIRVAGVGSDEQFF. The CDR3 nucleotides read TGTGCCATCAGAGTAGCGGGAGTAGGGAGTGATGAGCAGTTCTTC. This chain links TRBV10-3 with TRBJ2-1; TRBD2 agrees at 9 bases. The CDR3 extends over 15 amino acids. V gave up 6 bases and J gave up 8 bases; unmatched junction bases: 11. From germline, CDR1 is ENHRY and CDR2 SYGVKD.

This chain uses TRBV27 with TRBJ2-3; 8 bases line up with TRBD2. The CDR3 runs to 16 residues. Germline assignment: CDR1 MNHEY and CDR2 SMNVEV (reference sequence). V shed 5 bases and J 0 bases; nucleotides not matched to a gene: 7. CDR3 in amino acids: CASSPAGTRSTDTQYF. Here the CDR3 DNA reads TGTGCCAGCAGTCCCGCCGGGACTAGAAGCACAGATACGCAGTATTTT.